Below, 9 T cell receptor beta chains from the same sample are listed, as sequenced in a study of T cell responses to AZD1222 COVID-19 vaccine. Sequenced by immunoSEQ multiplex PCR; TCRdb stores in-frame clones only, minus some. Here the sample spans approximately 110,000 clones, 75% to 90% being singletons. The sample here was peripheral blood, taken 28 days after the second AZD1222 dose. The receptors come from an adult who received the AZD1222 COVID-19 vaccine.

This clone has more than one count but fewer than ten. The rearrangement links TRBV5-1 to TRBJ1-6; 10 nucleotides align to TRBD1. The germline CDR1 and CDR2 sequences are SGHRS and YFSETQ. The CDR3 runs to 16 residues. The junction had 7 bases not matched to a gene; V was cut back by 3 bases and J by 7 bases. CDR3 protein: CASSSSGQGSNSPLHF. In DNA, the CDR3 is TGCGCCAGCAGCTCCTCGGGACAGGGGTCAAATTCACCCCTCCACTTT.

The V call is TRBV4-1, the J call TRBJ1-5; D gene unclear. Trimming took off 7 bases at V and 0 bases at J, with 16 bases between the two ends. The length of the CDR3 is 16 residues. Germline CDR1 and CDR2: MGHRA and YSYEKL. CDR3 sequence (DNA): TGCGCCAGCATGCCTCGCGACCTCCCTAGCAATCAGCCCCAGCATTTT. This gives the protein CASMPRDLPSNQPQHF.

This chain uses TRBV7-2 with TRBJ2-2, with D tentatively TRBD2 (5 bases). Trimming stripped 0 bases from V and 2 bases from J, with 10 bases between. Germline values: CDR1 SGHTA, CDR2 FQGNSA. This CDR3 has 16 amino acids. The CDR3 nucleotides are TGTGCCAGCAGCTTAGCGGGCCGGACTAACACCGGGGAGCTGTTTTTT. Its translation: CASSLAGRTNTGELFF. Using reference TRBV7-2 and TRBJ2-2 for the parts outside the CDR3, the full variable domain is GAGVSQSPSNKVTEKGKDVELRCDPISGHTALYWYRQSLGQGLEFLIYFQGNSAPDKSGLPSDRFSAERTGGSVSTLTIQRTQQEDSAVYLCASSLAGRTNTGELFFGEGSRLTVL.

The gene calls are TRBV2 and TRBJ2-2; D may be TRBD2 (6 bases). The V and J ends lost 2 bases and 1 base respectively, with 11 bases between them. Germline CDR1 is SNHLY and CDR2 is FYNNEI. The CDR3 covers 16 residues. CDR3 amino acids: CASSENQAGNTGELFF. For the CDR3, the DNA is TGTGCCAGCAGTGAAAATCAAGCGGGGAACACCGGGGAGCTGTTTTTT.

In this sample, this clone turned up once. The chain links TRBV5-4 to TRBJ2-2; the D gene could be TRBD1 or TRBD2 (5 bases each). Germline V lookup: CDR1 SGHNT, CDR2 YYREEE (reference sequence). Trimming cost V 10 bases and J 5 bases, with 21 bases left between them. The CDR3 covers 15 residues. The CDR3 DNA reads TGTGCCGGGACCCCGGGCGTAGGGTGGACCGGGGAGCTGTTTTTT. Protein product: CAGTPGVGWTGELFF.

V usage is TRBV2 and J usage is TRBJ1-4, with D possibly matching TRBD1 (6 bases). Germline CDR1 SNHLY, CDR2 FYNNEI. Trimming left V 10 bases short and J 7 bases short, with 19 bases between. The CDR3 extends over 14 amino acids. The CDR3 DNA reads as TGTGCCATACGGGTCAGGGGACGGACTGAAAAACTGTTTTTT. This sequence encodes CAIRVRGRTEKLFF.

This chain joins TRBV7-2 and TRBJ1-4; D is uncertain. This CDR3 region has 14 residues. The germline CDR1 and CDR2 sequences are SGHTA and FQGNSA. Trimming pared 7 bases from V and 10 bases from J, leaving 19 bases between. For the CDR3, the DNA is TGTGCCAGCATCCATTCGGGAGACCCGGGAAAACTGTTTTTT. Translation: CASIHSGDPGKLFF.

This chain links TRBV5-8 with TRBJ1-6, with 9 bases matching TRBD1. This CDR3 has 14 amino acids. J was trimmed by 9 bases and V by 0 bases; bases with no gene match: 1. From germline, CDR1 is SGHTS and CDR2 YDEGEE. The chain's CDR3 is CASSLGQGVSPLHF. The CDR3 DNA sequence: TGTGCCAGCAGCTTGGGACAGGGGGTTTCACCCCTCCACTTT.

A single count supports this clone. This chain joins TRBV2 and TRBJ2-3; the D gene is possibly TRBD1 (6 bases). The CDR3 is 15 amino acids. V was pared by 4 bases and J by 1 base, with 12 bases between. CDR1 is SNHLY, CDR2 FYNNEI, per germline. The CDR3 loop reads CASSAREGGTDTQYF. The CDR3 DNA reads TGTGCCAGCAGTGCGAGAGAGGGGGGCACAGATACGCAGTATTTT.